The table lists the clone carrying this T cell receptor (beta chain) with many counts. Antigen specificity is unknown. TCRdb re-called the 5' RACE reads with MiXCR, one entry per CDR3 protein. The data hold approximately 620,000 distinct CDR3 sequences, with 8.5% to 9% observed a single time. V lost 5 bases, J lost 4 bases, and 8 bases stayed unmatched. Germline CDR1 SEHNR, CDR2 FQNEAQ (reference sequence). The CDR3 length is 17 residues. The source of the sample is a study of identical twins. Healthy Caucasian donors formed the entire cohort. The study's findings and limits: Recombination models fit unrelated individuals' TCR alpha sharing but underestimated twins'. Alpha sequences that were out-of-frame and twin-shared showed an excess of low generation probability.

The same specimen was also included in a second study, on yellow fever vaccine responses in identical twins. That source reports: It has been reported that, in twins, the vaccine T cell response seemed partly convergent and partly personalized.

V is TRBV7-9 and J is TRBJ2-1; TRBD2 matches 13 bases. The sample was PBMCs. This receptor was identified in a woman under 30 in good health. The CDR3 here is CASSQTSGRASYNEQFF. In DNA, the CDR3 is TGTGCCAGCAGCCAAACTAGCGGGAGGGCCTCATACAATGAGCAGTTCTTC.